The rows below give T cell receptor beta chains drawn from one sample of a study of blood T cell repertoires in COVID-19. The table came from immunoSEQ multiplex PCR; TCRdb's copy has only in-frame clones and leaves some out. The repertoire has about 260,000 clones, 84% of them found once; the top ten carry less than 2%. Sequenced: peripheral blood. These TCRs come from a woman aged 40 to 50 who had recovered from COVID-19. CDR3s include the opening cysteine and the closing phenylalanine or tryptophan. A D gene is named only where the DNA matches it firmly. Only part of the rows carry a size: once, few, many, or a class if the clone is expanded.

TGTGCCACCAGTGACATGACAGAATTCACAGATACGCAGTATTTT | CATSDMTEFTDTQYF | TRBV24-1 | - | - | TRBJ2-3
TGTGCCAGCAGTTTATCTGGGACAGGGGGCGATGAGCAGTTCTTC | CASSLSGTGGDEQFF | TRBV28 | once | TRBD1 | TRBJ2-1
TGTGCCAGCAGTCCCGGGACTCCCTACAATGAGCAGTTCTTC | CASSPGTPYNEQFF | TRBV27 | - | - | TRBJ2-1
TGTGCCAGCAGTCCCACCGAGTGGGGGGTCGGCACAGATACGCAGTATTTT | CASSPTEWGVGTDTQYF | TRBV28 | - | - | TRBJ2-3
TGCGCCAGCAGCTTGAACGGGGGGGCGCGTCTTGGCTACACCTTC | CASSLNGGARLGYTF | TRBV5-1 | - | - | TRBJ1-2
TGCGCCAGCAGCCAAGGACTGACGGAGGAGACCGGGGAGCTGTTTTTT | CASSQGLTEETGELFF | TRBV4-1 | - | - | TRBJ2-2
TGTGCCAGCAGCGGGGCCGTAGCGGGGGGGCCTGGGGAGACCCAGTACTTC | CASSGAVAGGPGETQYF | TRBV5-4 | once | TRBD2 | TRBJ2-5
TGTGCCAGCAGGTCGGGGGGGCACAACTATGGCTACACCTTC | CASRSGGHNYGYTF | TRBV5-4 | few | - | TRBJ1-2
TGCGCCAGCAGCCGGGATAGCGGGGGGGCCTACGAGCAGTACTTC | CASSRDSGGAYEQYF | TRBV4-1 | - | TRBD2 | TRBJ2-7
TGTGCCAGCAGCTTAGCCAGGGGGCAAGGAGGCTACACCTTC | CASSLARGQGGYTF | TRBV7-2 | - | TRBD1 | TRBJ1-2
TGTGCCAGCTGCGCAGGAGGAATTGGCTACACCTTC | CASCAGGIGYTF | TRBV6-5 | - | - | TRBJ1-2